This T cell receptor (beta chain) was documented in a study of regulatory T cells in long-lasting Graves disease. Relying on iRepertoire HTBI primers and Arm-PCR of CDR3 regions, the team built TCR beta libraries. TCRdb itself ran the multiplex PCR reads through MiXCR, one entry per CDR3 protein. The sample records 390,000 or so distinct CDR3 sequences, roughly 25% being singletons. Study-wide findings and caveats: Favored gene segments in persistent disease were TRBV28, TRBJ1-2 and TRBJ2-5.

Regarding time point: persistent/refractory GD, antithyroid drugs over 5 years with positive TRAb. The TCR library was made from RNA extracted from PBMCs. Concerning this clonotype: Antigen: not known.

CDR1 is SGHDT, CDR2 YYEEEE, per germline. The CDR3 covers 14 residues. V was shortened by 1 base and J by 5 bases, with 12 bases between the two germline ends. This material consisted of peripheral blood mononuclear cells (PBMCs), taken when the disease was refractory, from a patient treated with antithyroid drugs. The sequence came from a middle-aged woman with Graves disease. The gene calls are TRBV5-6 and TRBJ2-5; D gene ambiguous. The CDR3 loop reads CASSLWQIIETQYF. The CDR3 coding sequence is TGTGCCAGCAGCTTGTGGCAGATTATCGAGACCCAGTACTTC.